This entry is about one T cell receptor (beta chain). What it binds is not known. Roughly 100,000 TCR templates underwent assay in every sample. Using immunoSEQ multiplex PCR, the repertoire was profiled, and TCRdb retains in-frame clones only, with some absent. The sample contains some 120,000 clones, approximately 94% of which appear only once. This record comes from a study of siplizumab effects on memory and regulatory T cells. The study, taken as a whole, reports: Unstimulated subsets were the mapping target of only a minor fraction of alloreactive clones. Proliferating Tregs' suppressive function in siplizumab cultures went unconfirmed.

This TCR was sampled from a human donor in good health. The source material was non-Treg CD4+ T cells sorted from blood.

The CDR3 DNA reads as TGTGCCAGCAGCGTAGGTGGCCGAAACTATGGCTACACCTTC. Residues: CASSVGGRNYGYTF. The V and J genes are TRBV9 and TRBJ1-2; unclear D gene. V lost 0 bases and J lost 2, with 8 bases in between. Germline V gene lookup returns CDR1 SGDLS and CDR2 YYNGEE. CDR3 length equals 14 residues.